This is a list of T cell receptor beta chains from one sample in a study of blood T cell repertoires in COVID-19. TCRdb's table, derived via immunoSEQ multiplex PCR, lists solely in-frame clones and lacks some. The sample has about 70,000 clones, roughly 85% seen once; the top ten hold under 40%. The sequencing input was peripheral blood. These receptors all stem from an elderly woman with active or convalescent COVID-19. CDR3s leave out the opening cysteine and the closing phenylalanine or tryptophan. The order of the fields is J gene, V gene, CDR3 protein.

>TRBJ2-7|TRBV5-1
ASSDTGGKTYEQY
>TRBJ1-2|TRBV27
ASSLGGQGASYGYT
>TRBJ2-2|TRBV7-8
ASSPQGARNTGELF
>TRBJ1-6|TRBV30
AWSSGTGTIGGNSPLH
>TRBJ1-2|TRBV2
ASRYPGAGNYGYT
>TRBJ1-2|TRBV19
ASRRGGDYGYT
>TRBJ1-4|TRBV7-8
ASSLDKGQGGEKLF
>TRBJ1-5|TRBV2
ASSDRQGSSNQPQH
>TRBJ1-5|TRBV6-2/TRBV6-3
ASNPAGYSNQPQH
>TRBJ1-2|TRBV28
ASSRTGFGHGYT
>TRBJ1-1|TRBV30
AWSRGENTEAF
>TRBJ1-4|TRBV4-3
ASSLTGGEKLF
>TRBJ1-5|TRBV2
ASTSDRVGNQPQH
>TRBJ2-1|TRBV5-1
ASREITSSDEQF
>TRBJ1-6|TRBV4-3
ASSQFKGARSPLH
>TRBJ2-3|TRBV5-6
ASSYNLAGGASTDTQY
>TRBJ2-1|TRBV10-3
AISDLTSVGNEQF
>TRBJ1-1|TRBV19
ATNRVFSETEAF
>TRBJ1-2|TRBV9
ASSPQGGTGGAGGYT
>TRBJ2-3|TRBV7-8
ASSLTHLIAGSTDTQY
>TRBJ1-5|TRBV19
ASTLSRGYQPQH
>TRBJ1-3|TRBV5-1
ASSLANSGNTIY
>TRBJ1-6|TRBV7-2
ASSSGGNSPLH
>TRBJ1-6|TRBV7-9
ASSPSTGTSSPLH
>TRBJ1-5|TRBV19
ASSILRNQVQASNQPQH
>TRBJ2-1|TRBV5-6
ASSSLTRLAYNEQF
>TRBJ1-6|TRBV6-2/TRBV6-3
ASSYRFSPLH
>TRBJ1-2|TRBV30
AWSRLRDRYGYT
>TRBJ2-5|TRBV7-7
ASSLGGTGGYLETQY
>TRBJ1-6|TRBV27
ASSPSRTGDAPLH
>TRBJ2-7|TRBV7-9
ASSLLSGYDEQY
>TRBJ1-1|TRBV7-9
ASSLARGLIRTEAF
>TRBJ1-5|TRBV4-2
ASSQSHFQQGNNQPQH
>TRBJ2-3|TRBV19
ASSIAGTYLRADTQY
>TRBJ1-4|TRBV7-2
ASSERQGGEKLF
>TRBJ1-5|TRBV15
ATSRVHGATGGGQPQH
>TRBJ2-7|TRBV13
ASRTGTGPYEQY
>TRBJ1-4|TRBV19
ATRPGRDGEKLF
>TRBJ1-1|TRBV4-2
ASSQASAEAF
>TRBJ2-5|TRBV5-1
ASSFGGSGGGETQY
>TRBJ1-4|TRBV18
ASSPGTGEREKLF
>TRBJ2-1|TRBV7-3
ASSHRGDPYNEQF
>TRBJ2-1|TRBV2
ASSESLAGNEQF